This T cell receptor (beta chain) derives from a study of T cell responses to AZD1222 COVID-19 vaccine. As to this clone: Antigen specificity is unknown.

Study outcomes and limitations: Among AZD1222 vaccinees, only five or six were seropositive at baseline. Spike-specific TCR depth and breadth grew after two AZD1222 doses. Repertoire collection took place solely once the T cell response had peaked.

The trim removed 5 bases at V and 2 bases at J, leaving 14 bases unmatched. In germline, CDR1 is LNHDA, CDR2 SQIVND (reference sequence). The CDR3 length is 18 residues. Sequenced by immunoSEQ multiplex PCR; TCRdb stores in-frame clones only, minus some. The repertoire includes 130,000 to 150,000 clones, around nine tenths of them detected once, and around 5.4% sits in the top ten. The clonotype was recovered from an adult in good health. Here the sequenced sample was peripheral blood, taken on day 0 of AZD1222 vaccination. The V and J genes are TRBV19 and TRBJ2-5, with TRBD2 identical over 10 bases. This chain's CDR3 is CASSPTGLLAGLQETQYF. The CDR3 DNA is TGTGCCAGTAGTCCTACTGGGTTACTAGCGGGGTTACAAGAGACCCAGTACTTC.